This T cell receptor beta chain was observed in a study of T cells in women clearing cervical HPV infection. Overall study context: Case blood was drawn when the lesion was first found; control blood after infection became undetectable.

Worth noting for this clone: Its target is not known. The junction shows a germline mismatch at one end, possibly a read error. The CDR3 end lies 3 residues beyond the end of the read and is filled in from the germline J gene.

Study conclusions and caveats: TRBV6-7 abundance was lower in cases than controls (0.11% versus 0.16%).

In germline, CDR1 is LGHNA, CDR2 YNFKEQ. CDR3 length: 15 residues. immunoSEQ multiplex PCR used an average of around 1,200 ng genomic DNA. Clones were sequenced by immunoSEQ multiplex PCR, and TCRdb holds only the in-frame ones, with some missing. The sample holds about 18,000 clones. The sample was blood buffy coat. This clonotype was sampled from a woman between 18 and 70 years old with a cervical HPV16 infection that either progressed to CIN3+ or cleared (not recorded which). The genes are TRBV4-2 and TRBJ1-3; D remains ambiguous. CDR3 sequence: CASSQGHSSGNTIYF. CDR3 DNA (partial): TGCGCCAGCAGCCAAGGGCACAGCTCTGGAAACACC.